This T cell receptor beta chain was captured in a study of blood T cell repertoires in COVID-19. The data were produced by immunoSEQ multiplex PCR, yet TCRdb's version contains in-frame clones alone and is incomplete. The data contain about 100,000 clones, 75% to 90% of them singletons. The CDR3 consists of 17 residues. Germline CDR1 reads LNHDA; CDR2 reads SQIVND (reference sequence). The V and J ends lost 5 bases and 4 bases, in that order; junction bases with no gene match: 9. The chain employs TRBV19 and TRBJ1-5, with 12 nucleotides matching TRBD1. The sequencing input was peripheral blood. The receptor's source is an older man with acute or convalescent COVID-19. CDR3 sequence (DNA): TGTGCCAGTAGTGTCCGGGACAGGGGGCGTCGAAATCAGCCCCAGCATTTT. It specifies CASSVRDRGRRNQPQHF. The variable domain in full, with the rest retrieved from reference TRBV19 and TRBJ1-5, is DGGITQSPKYLFRKEGQNVTLSCEQNLNHDAMYWYRQDPGQGLRLIYYSQIVNDFQKGDIAEGYSVSREKKESFPLTVTSAQKNPTAFYLCASSVRDRGRRNQPQHFGDGTRLSIL.